This TCR beta chain was sequenced in a study of blood T cell repertoires in COVID-19. Study in general: The study drew acute and convalescent COVID-19 samples from the United States, Italy and Spain. PBMCs, B-cell-depleted T cells, or T cells were the source of the cDNA or gDNA that made up the material.

Patients from Seattle were sampled longitudinally, starting during active infection. Original data processing: Reference gene primer amplification gave nucleated cell count estimates. Sequencing was performed with immunoSEQ multiplex PCR; in TCRdb, only in-frame clones are kept and a portion is missing. Clone size and the V and J calls come from that table; the DNA yielded D and trimming. Here the sample spans about 180,000 clones, roughly 84% being singletons. This CDR3 is built from 14 residues. V trimming: 1 base; J trimming: 13 bases; junction bases outside the gene matches: 9. Germline CDR1 LNHNV, CDR2 YYDKDF (reference sequence).

The chain uses TRBV15 and TRBJ2-1; 8 bases align to TRBD1. The clonotype was recovered from a woman aged 40 to 50 with COVID-19, enrolled during active disease. The material sequenced was peripheral blood. Written as DNA, the CDR3 is TGTGCCACCAGCAGAGGGACAGGGTCCCAGTTCCAGTTCTTC. Protein sequence: CATSRGTGSQFQFF.